This T cell receptor beta chain originates from a study of shared clonotypes between healthy human individuals. Method: immunoSEQ multiplex PCR; TCRdb's copy keeps in-frame clones and lacks some. The profile shows roughly 2.5 million clones, around nine tenths of them singletons. The CDR3 is made up of 16 amino acids. This chain uses TRBV21-1 with TRBJ1-5. TRBV21-1 constitutes a pseudogene. The sequence was obtained from a man between 18 and 35 years old in good health. The sequenced material came from naive CD4+ T cells sorted from blood. The sample's subset: CD45RA+ positively selected. The CDR3 spells CASSNSKRHGGQPQHF. CDR3 coding DNA: TGTGCCAGCAGCAATAGTAAACGACACGGGGGGCAGCCCCAGCATTTT.